Below, one TCR beta chain is given with its context. What it binds is not known. By phenotype, naive CD8+ T cells were CD45RO-CCR7+CD27+CD95-. This specimen comes from a study of CXCR3-negative and CXCR3-positive naive CD8 T cells. The study's findings and limits: CXCR3-positive naive cells had TRB CDR3s that were more hydrophobic than CXCR3-negative naive cells had. Across naive subsets, surface CD5 expression was comparable, and TCR strength was inferred from properties of the TRB CDR3.

In preparing the TRB cDNA libraries, 5' RACE with UMI labels was used. TCRdb re-called the 5' RACE reads; one entry per CDR3 protein, DNA not given. This sample contains over 70,000 distinct CDR3 sequences. The V gene's germline CDR1 is MNHEY and CDR2 SVGEGT. The CDR3 runs to 13 residues. Sample: naive CXCR3- CD8+ T cells from blood. Noted subset: CD45RO-CCR7+CD27+CD95- naive CD8+ T cells lacking CXCR3 (TNR3-). The chain recombines TRBV6-2 or TRBV6-3 with TRBJ1-1; TCRdb lists TRBD1, though no DNA is available to test this call. This sequence originates from a human donor in good health. Some clones in this sample may be carry-over from other donors' samples. CDR3 amino acids: CASSTDRSTEAFF.